The rows below give T cell receptor beta chains drawn from one sample of a study of multiple sclerosis patients with progressive multifocal leukoencephalopathy. Clones were read by immunoSEQ multiplex PCR, and TCRdb kept only the in-frame ones, dropping some. The table includes 30,000 or so clones, less than 90% detected once. The sample was PBMCs, taken from a patient treated with natalizumab. The source is a human donor with progressive multifocal leukoencephalopathy. CDR3s include the opening cysteine and the closing phenylalanine or tryptophan. A D gene is named only where the DNA matches it firmly. Where a row states a size, it is once, few, many or the class of an expanded clone; other rows omit it.

abundance | j_gene | v_gene | d_gene | CDR3nt | CDR3aa
NA | TRBJ1-1 | TRBV6-5 | NA | TGTGCCAGCAGTTACGGAGGGGCTGTCACTGAAGCTTTCTTT | CASSYGGAVTEAFF
few | TRBJ1-5 | TRBV27 | NA | TGTGCCAGCAAGGAGGGCAGACCTAATCAGCCCCAGCATTTT | CASKEGRPNQPQHF
NA | TRBJ2-7 | TRBV2 | NA | TGTGCCAGCAGTGAAGACTTGCCCCCCCAGTACTTC | CASSEDLPPQYF
NA | TRBJ2-7 | TRBV7-2 | TRBD1 | TGTGCCAGCCGTCCGGGACAGGGGTTCCACGAGCAGTACTTC | CASRPGQGFHEQYF
NA | TRBJ2-2 | TRBV10-3 | NA | TGTGCCGGGGGGGGCTTTGGGAACACCGGGGAGCTGTTTTTT | CAGGGFGNTGELFF
NA | TRBJ2-1 | TRBV9 | NA | TGTGCCAGCAGCGGCGGGTCCTACAATGAGCAGTTCTTC | CASSGGSYNEQFF
NA | TRBJ1-1 | TRBV6-5 | TRBD1 | TGTGCCAGCAGTCCTGAATGGGACAGGGTCACTGAAGCTTTCTTT | CASSPEWDRVTEAFF
NA | TRBJ1-5 | TRBV2 | NA | TGTGCCAGCAGTGTGGGGGCAAAGGGGCAGCCCCAGCATTTT | CASSVGAKGQPQHF
NA | TRBJ2-1 | TRBV6-5 | TRBD2 | TGTGCCAGCGCCCCGCCGGGAGGAGGCCACAATGAGCAGTTCTTC | CASAPPGGGHNEQFF
NA | TRBJ1-2 | TRBV6-1 | TRBD1 | TGTGCCAGCAGGGGACAGGGGGCTTCTAACTATGGCTACACCTTC | CASRGQGASNYGYTF
NA | TRBJ2-2 | TRBV5-1 | NA | TGCGCCAGCAGCTTGGGTACAGGGCGGACCGGGGAGCTGTTTTTT | CASSLGTGRTGELFF
NA | TRBJ2-3 | TRBV9 | NA | TGTGCCAGCAGCGTAGGAGGGGGGGATACGCAGTATTTT | CASSVGGGDTQYF
NA | TRBJ1-1 | TRBV13 | NA | TGTGCCAGCAGCTTAAGTTTTGGGAACACTGAAGCTTTCTTT | CASSLSFGNTEAFF
NA | TRBJ2-1 | TRBV19 | NA | TGTGCCAGTAGTATAGCGGGAGAGTCGTACAATGAGCAGTTCTTC | CASSIAGESYNEQFF
NA | TRBJ2-3 | TRBV19 | NA | TGTGCCAGTAGTATCGGGCCAATCGCGACAGATACGCAGTATTTT | CASSIGPIATDTQYF
NA | TRBJ1-3 | TRBV20-1 | NA | TGCAGTGCAACCCAGGGAAACACCATATATTTT | CSATQGNTIYF
few | TRBJ1-2 | TRBV7-8 | NA | TGTGCCAGCAGCTCGAAAGGGGGAGGCTATGGCTACACCTTC | CASSSKGGGYGYTF
NA | TRBJ2-7 | TRBV7-6 | NA | TGTGCCAGCAGCTTAGCTAGATCGGGCGAGCAGTACTTC | CASSLARSGEQYF